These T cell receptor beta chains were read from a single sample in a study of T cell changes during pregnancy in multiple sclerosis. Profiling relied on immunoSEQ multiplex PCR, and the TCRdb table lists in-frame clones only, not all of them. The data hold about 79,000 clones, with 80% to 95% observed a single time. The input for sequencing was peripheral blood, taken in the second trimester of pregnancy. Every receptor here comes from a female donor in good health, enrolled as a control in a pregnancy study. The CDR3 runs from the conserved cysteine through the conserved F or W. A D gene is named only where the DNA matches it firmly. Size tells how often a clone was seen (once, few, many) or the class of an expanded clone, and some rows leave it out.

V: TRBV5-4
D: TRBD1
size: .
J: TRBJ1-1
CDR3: CASSSWGTDSQMNTEAFF
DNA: TGTGCCAGCAGCTCGTGGGGGACAGATTCGCAAATGAACACTGAAGCTTTCTTT

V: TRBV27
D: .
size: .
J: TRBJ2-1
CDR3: CASSFVTSRGNNEQFF
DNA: TGTGCCAGCAGTTTCGTTACTTCTAGGGGGAACAATGAGCAGTTCTTC

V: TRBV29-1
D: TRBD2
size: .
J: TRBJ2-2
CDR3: CSVERTSTGELFF
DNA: TGCAGCGTTGAGAGGACTAGCACCGGGGAGCTGTTTTTT

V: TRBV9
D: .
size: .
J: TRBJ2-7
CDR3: CASSVEPTREQYF
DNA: TGTGCCAGCAGCGTTGAGCCGACTCGAGAGCAGTACTTC

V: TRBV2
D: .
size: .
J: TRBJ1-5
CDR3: CASCVGGASNQPQHF
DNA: TGTGCCAGCTGCGTAGGGGGGGCGAGCAATCAGCCCCAGCATTTT

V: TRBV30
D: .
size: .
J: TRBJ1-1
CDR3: CAWKGLLTFF
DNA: TGTGCCTGGAAGGGACTTTTAACTTTCTTT

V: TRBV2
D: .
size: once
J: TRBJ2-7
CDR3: CASSRQARSYEQYF
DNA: TGTGCCAGCAGCAGACAGGCTCGCTCCTACGAGCAGTACTTC

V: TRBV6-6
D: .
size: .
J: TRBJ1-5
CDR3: CASSPIQGFEPQHF
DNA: TGTGCCAGCAGTCCGATACAGGGCTTTGAGCCCCAGCATTTT

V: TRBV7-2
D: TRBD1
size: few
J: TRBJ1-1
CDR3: CASSFPGQGIAGGTEAFF
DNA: TGTGCCAGCAGCTTTCCGGGACAGGGTATTGCCGGAGGCACTGAAGCTTTCTTT

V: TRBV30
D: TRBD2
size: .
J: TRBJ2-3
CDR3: CAWSVQLSGGMNTQYF
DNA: TGTGCCTGGAGTGTACAACTTTCGGGGGGGATGAATACGCAGTATTTT

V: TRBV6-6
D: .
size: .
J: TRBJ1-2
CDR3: CASSQGTNYGYTF
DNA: TGTGCCAGCAGCCAGGGGACAAACTATGGCTACACCTTC

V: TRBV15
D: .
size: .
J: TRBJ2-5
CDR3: CATSRDPGSQETQYF
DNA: TGTGCCACCAGCAGAGATCCCGGTTCCCAAGAGACCCAGTACTTC

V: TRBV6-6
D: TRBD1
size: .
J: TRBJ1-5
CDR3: CASSYPTGANQPQHF
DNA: TGTGCCAGCAGTTACCCGACAGGGGCCAATCAGCCCCAGCATTTT

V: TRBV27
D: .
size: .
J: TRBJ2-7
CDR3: CASSFPGHPTYEQYF
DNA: TGTGCCAGCAGTTTTCCGGGACACCCCACCTACGAGCAGTACTTC

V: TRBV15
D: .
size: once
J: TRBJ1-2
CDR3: CATSRGQDILYGYTF
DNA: TGTGCCACCAGCAGAGGACAGGATATACTCTATGGCTACACCTTC

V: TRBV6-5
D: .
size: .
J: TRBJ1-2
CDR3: CASSQGIYGYTF
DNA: TGTGCCAGCTCTCAGGGTATCTATGGCTACACCTTC

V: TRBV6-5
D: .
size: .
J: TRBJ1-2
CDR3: CASTSGDYGYTF
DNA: TGTGCCAGCACCTCAGGGGACTATGGCTACACCTTC

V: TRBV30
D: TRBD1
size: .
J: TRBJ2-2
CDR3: CAWSQDRGTGELFF
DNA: TGTGCCTGGAGTCAAGACAGGGGGACCGGGGAGCTGTTTTTT

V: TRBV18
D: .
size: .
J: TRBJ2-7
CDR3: CASSPGQSYEQYF
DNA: TGTGCCAGCTCACCCGGACAGAGCTACGAGCAGTACTTC

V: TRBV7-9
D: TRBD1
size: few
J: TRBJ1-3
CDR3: CASYRQGEGNTIYF
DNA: TGTGCCAGCTACCGACAGGGGGAAGGAAACACCATATATTTT

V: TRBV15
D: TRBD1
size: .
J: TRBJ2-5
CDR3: CATSSLRDRGRETQYF
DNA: TGTGCCACCAGCAGCCTACGGGACAGGGGGCGAGAGACCCAGTACTTC

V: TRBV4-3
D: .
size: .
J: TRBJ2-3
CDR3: CASSQVRADTQYF
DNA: TGCGCCAGCAGCCAAGTGCGAGCAGATACGCAGTATTTT

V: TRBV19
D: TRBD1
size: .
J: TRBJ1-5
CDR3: CASSTTGGLGQPQHF
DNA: TGTGCCAGTAGCACGACAGGGGGCCTGGGTCAGCCCCAGCATTTT

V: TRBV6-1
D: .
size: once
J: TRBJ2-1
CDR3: CASTRTNNEQFF
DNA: TGTGCCAGCACCAGGACAAACAATGAGCAGTTCTTC

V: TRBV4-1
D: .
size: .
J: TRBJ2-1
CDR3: CASSQDLEEVQFF
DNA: TGCGCCAGCAGCCAAGATTTAGAAGAAGTTCAGTTCTTC